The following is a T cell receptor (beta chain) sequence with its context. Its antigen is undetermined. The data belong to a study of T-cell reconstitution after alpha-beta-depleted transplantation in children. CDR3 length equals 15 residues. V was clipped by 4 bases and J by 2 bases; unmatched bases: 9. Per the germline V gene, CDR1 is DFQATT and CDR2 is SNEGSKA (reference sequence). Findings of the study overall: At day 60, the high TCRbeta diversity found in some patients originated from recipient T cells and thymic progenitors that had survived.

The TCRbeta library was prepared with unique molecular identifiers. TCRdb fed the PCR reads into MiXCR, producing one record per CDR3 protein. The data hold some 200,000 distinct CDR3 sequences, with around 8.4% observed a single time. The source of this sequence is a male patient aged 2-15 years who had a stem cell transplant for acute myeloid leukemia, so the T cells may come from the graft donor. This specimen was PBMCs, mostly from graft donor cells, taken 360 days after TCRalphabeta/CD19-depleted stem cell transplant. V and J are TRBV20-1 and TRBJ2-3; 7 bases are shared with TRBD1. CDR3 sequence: CSAISPTGTTDTQYF. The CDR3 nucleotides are TGCAGTGCTATCTCCCCGACAGGGACCACAGATACGCAGTATTTT.